Presented here are 17 T cell receptor beta chains from one specimen sequenced in a study of control samples from healthy donors and cancer patients. Here immunoSEQ multiplex PCR was the method, and the copy in TCRdb shows in-frame clones only, minus some. Among over 150,000 clones listed, around 94% were seen once. Sequenced input: blood. These receptors all come from a young woman in good health.

The chain links TRBV4-3 to TRBJ1-5; TRBD1 might be the D (5 bases). V was shortened by 2 bases and J by 0 bases, with 8 bases between the two germline ends. The CDR3 spans 15 residues. The germline V gene has CDR1 LGHNA and CDR2 YSLEER. This CDR3 reads CASSQSGYSNQPQHF. The CDR3, as DNA: TGCGCCAGCAGCCAATCAGGGTATAGCAATCAGCCCCAGCATTTT.

V is TRBV12-3 or TRBV12-4 and J is TRBJ2-5; D is possibly TRBD2 (6 bases). The V gene lost 4 bases and the J gene lost 5 bases, with 11 bases spanning the gap. This CDR3 has 13 amino acids. CDR3 DNA sequence: TGTGCCAGCAGTTCGGGCCGGGGGGAGACCCAGTACTTC. Translated: CASSSGRGETQYF.

This clone appeared a single time. CDR3 nucleotide sequence: TGTGCCAGCAGCAACCTCACAGACGATGGCTACACCTTC. Protein: CASSNLTDDGYTF. This chain joins TRBV12-3 or TRBV12-4 and TRBJ1-2, with no clear D. CDR3 length: 13 amino acids. V gave up 6 bases and J gave up 6 bases, with 14 bases separating them.

The rearrangement uses TRBV13 and TRBJ2-7; 8 bases align to TRBD2. This CDR3 has 15 residues. Germline V gene data show CDR1 as PRHDT and CDR2 as FYEKMQ (reference sequence). V lost 3 bases to trimming and J lost 3 bases; unmatched junction nucleotides: 7. The CDR3 DNA reads as TGTGCCAGCAGCTTGGGACGCGGGGGGAACTACGAGCAGTACTTC. This translates into CASSLGRGGNYEQYF. Looking up the rest from reference TRBV13 and TRBJ2-7 gives the full variable domain: AAGVIQSPRHLIKEKRETATLKCYPIPRHDTVYWYQQGPGQDPQFLISFYEKMQSDKGSIPDRFSAQQFSDYHSELNMSSLELGDSALYFCASSLGRGGNYEQYFGPGTRLTVT.

V and J are TRBV6-2 or TRBV6-3 and TRBJ2-5; 8 bases are a match to TRBD2. Germline loops: CDR1 MNHEY, CDR2 SVGEGT. V shed 4 bases, J shed 2 bases, and the junction held 6 bases outside the gene matches. The length of the CDR3 is 15 residues. The CDR3 reads CASSFWASGQETQYF. As DNA, the CDR3 is TGTGCCAGCAGTTTTTGGGCTAGCGGGCAAGAGACCCAGTACTTC.

This clone occurred once. V is TRBV27 and J is TRBJ2-3, with TRBD2 as a possible D gene (5 bases). The germline V gene has CDR1 MNHEY and CDR2 SMNVEV (reference sequence). The V end was cut by 7 bases, the J end by 7 bases, with 15 bases between. The CDR3 length is 13 residues. The CDR3: CASIKNPGNTQYF. The CDR3 bases are TGTGCCAGCATCAAAAACCCGGGGAATACGCAGTATTTT.

The chain combines TRBV6-6 with TRBJ1-1, with D unresolved. V was pared by 7 bases and J by 2 bases, with 5 bases between. Germline values: CDR1 MNHNY, CDR2 SVGAGI (reference sequence). The CDR3 is 11 residues long. Written as DNA, the CDR3 is TGTGCCAGCACTTTAAACACTGAAGCTTTCTTT. Its protein is CASTLNTEAFF.

The rearrangement joins TRBV6-2 or TRBV6-3 to TRBJ2-4, with 7 bases aligning to TRBD1. This CDR3 has 15 amino acids. V shed 5 bases and J 6 bases; nucleotides not matched to a gene: 10. In germline, CDR1 is MNHEY, CDR2 SVGEGT. The CDR3 spells CASSTPRDRINIQYF. CDR3 bases: TGTGCCAGCAGTACGCCCCGGGACAGAATAAACATTCAGTACTTC.

A remark on this clone: The junction does not match germline at one end; this may be a read error. This rearrangement joins TRBV7-7 to TRBJ2-2; 9 bases are a match to TRBD1. CDR1 SSHAT and CDR2 FNYEAQ come from the germline V gene (reference sequence). The length of the CDR3 is 16 residues. CDR3 residues: CASSPGDRVYTGELFF. The CDR3 nucleotides are TGTGCTAGCAGCCCCGGGGACAGGGTCTACACCGGGGAGCTGTTTTTT.

The rearrangement uses TRBV28 and TRBJ1-5; 7 bases match TRBD1. CDR1 is MDHEN and CDR2 is SYDVKM in the germline V gene. This CDR3 is 17 amino acids long. The V and J ends lost 5 bases and 0 bases, in that order; junction bases with no gene match: 10. In nucleotides, the CDR3 is TGTGCCAGCAGTCTCAGGGGGGCCCGATATAGCAATCAGCCCCAGCATTTT. Translation: CASSLRGARYSNQPQHF. Using reference TRBV28 and TRBJ1-5 for the parts outside the CDR3, the full variable domain is DVKVTQSSRYLVKRTGEKVFLECVQDMDHENMFWYRQDPGLGLRLIYFSYDVKMKEKGDIPEGYSVSREKKERFSLILESASTNQTSMYLCASSLRGARYSNQPQHFGDGTRLSIL.

V is TRBV28 and J is TRBJ1-2; no reliable D call. Trimming cost V 6 bases and J 2 bases, with 13 bases left between them. The CDR3 has 14 amino acids. CDR1 is MDHEN, CDR2 SYDVKM, per germline. DNA of the CDR3: TGTGCCAGCAGCCGACCGACACCAAACTATGGCTACACCTTC. Protein sequence: CASSRPTPNYGYTF.

The genes are TRBV7-9 and TRBJ1-3, with TRBD1 as a possible D gene (5 bases). Germline-derived CDR1 and CDR2 are SEHNR and FQNEAQ (reference sequence). Trimming cost V 1 base and J 2 bases, with 9 bases left between them. The CDR3 totals 15 residues. For the CDR3, the DNA is TGTGCCAGCAGCTTAGGTCCCAGGGCTGGAAACACCATATATTTT. Its protein product is CASSLGPRAGNTIYF.

The sample holds many counts of this clone. J is TRBJ1-2 and V is TRBV7-8, with 9 bases that match TRBD1. CDR1 is SGHVS and CDR2 is FQNEAQ in the germline V gene. The CDR3 is 17 amino acids. Trimming cost V 5 bases and J 6 bases; bases outside gene matches: 16. The DNA of the CDR3 is TGTGCCAGCAGCCTCAATCCCCTCCGGGACAGGGTTGATGGCTACACCTTC. Translation: CASSLNPLRDRVDGYTF.

J is TRBJ1-3 and V is TRBV5-5; no definite D call. V lost 3 bases and J lost 4, with 14 bases in between. The length of the CDR3 is 15 residues. From germline, CDR1 is SGHKS and CDR2 YYEKEE (reference sequence). The CDR3 bases are TGTGCCAGCAGCTCGTCGCAAGGCAAGGGAAACACCATATATTTT. This sequence encodes CASSSSQGKGNTIYF.

The gene calls are TRBV18 and TRBJ1-5, with TRBD1 identical over 9 bases. The CDR3 totals 14 residues. Germline-derived CDR1 and CDR2 are KGHSH and LQKENI. The V gene end was trimmed by 4 bases and the J gene end by 6 bases; junction bases not matched to a gene: 4. The DNA for the CDR3 is TGTGCCAGCTCACAAACAGGGGGCACTCAGCCCCAGCATTTT. It codes for CASSQTGGTQPQHF.

The V gene is TRBV5-1, the J gene TRBJ2-7, with D unclear. The CDR3 consists of 11 residues. CDR1 SGHRS and CDR2 YFSETQ come from the germline V gene. The germline V and J ends were trimmed by 4 bases and 2 bases, with 4 bases remaining between them. The CDR3 reads CASSTAYEQYF. The CDR3, as DNA: TGCGCCAGCAGCACAGCCTACGAGCAGTACTTC.

The V gene is TRBV28, the J gene TRBJ1-1; maybe TRBD1 (5 bases). The CDR3 covers 15 residues. The germline CDR1 and CDR2 sequences are MDHEN and SYDVKM. The V end was cut by 4 bases, the J end by 5 bases, with 17 bases between. CDR3: CASSWDVSQKTEAFF. The DNA for the CDR3 is TGTGCCAGCAGTTGGGACGTCTCCCAGAAGACTGAAGCTTTCTTT. Using reference TRBV28 and TRBJ1-1 for the parts outside the CDR3, the full variable domain is DVKVTQSSRYLVKRTGEKVFLECVQDMDHENMFWYRQDPGLGLRLIYFSYDVKMKEKGDIPEGYSVSREKKERFSLILESASTNQTSMYLCASSWDVSQKTEAFFGQGTRLTVV.